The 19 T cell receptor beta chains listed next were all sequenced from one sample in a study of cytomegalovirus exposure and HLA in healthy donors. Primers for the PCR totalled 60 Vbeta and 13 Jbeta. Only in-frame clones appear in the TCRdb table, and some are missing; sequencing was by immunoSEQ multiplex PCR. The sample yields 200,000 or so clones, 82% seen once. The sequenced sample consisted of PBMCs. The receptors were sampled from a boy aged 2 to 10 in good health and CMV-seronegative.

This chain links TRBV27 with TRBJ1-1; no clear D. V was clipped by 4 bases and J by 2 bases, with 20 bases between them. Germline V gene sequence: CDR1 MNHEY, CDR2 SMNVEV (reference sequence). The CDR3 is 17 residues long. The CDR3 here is CASSYLPHTTVNTEAFF. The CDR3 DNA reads TGTGCCAGCAGTTACCTACCGCATACTACTGTAAACACTGAAGCTTTCTTT.

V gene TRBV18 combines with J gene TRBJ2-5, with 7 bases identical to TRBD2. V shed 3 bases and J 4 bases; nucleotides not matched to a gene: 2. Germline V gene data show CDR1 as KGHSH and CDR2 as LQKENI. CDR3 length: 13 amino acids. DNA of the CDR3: TGTGCCAGCTCACCGGGAGGGGTAGAGACCCAGTACTTC. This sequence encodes CASSPGGVETQYF.

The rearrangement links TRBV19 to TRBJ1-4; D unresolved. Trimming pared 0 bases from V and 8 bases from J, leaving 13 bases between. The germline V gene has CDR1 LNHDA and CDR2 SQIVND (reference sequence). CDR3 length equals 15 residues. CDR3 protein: CASSIDSSGEEKLFF. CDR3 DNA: TGTGCCAGTAGTATAGATAGTTCCGGAGAAGAAAAACTGTTTTTT.

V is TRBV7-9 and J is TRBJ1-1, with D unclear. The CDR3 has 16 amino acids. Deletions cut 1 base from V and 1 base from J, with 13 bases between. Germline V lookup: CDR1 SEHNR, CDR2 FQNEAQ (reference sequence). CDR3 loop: CASSLGFGEGNTEAFF. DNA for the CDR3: TGTGCCAGCAGCTTAGGGTTCGGGGAGGGGAACACTGAAGCTTTCTTT.

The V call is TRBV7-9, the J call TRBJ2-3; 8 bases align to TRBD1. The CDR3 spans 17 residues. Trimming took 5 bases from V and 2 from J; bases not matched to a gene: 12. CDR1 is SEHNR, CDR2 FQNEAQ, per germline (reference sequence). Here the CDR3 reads CASSPGQGLMDTDTQYF. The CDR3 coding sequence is TGTGCCAGCAGCCCTGGACAGGGCCTAATGGACACAGATACGCAGTATTTT.

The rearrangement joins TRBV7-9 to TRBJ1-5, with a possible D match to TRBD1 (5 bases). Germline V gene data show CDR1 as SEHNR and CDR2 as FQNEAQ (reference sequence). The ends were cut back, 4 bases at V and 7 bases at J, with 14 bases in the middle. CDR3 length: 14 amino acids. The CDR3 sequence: CASSSGTGGQPQHF. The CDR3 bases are TGTGCCAGCAGCTCTGGGACGGGGGGGCAGCCCCAGCATTTT.

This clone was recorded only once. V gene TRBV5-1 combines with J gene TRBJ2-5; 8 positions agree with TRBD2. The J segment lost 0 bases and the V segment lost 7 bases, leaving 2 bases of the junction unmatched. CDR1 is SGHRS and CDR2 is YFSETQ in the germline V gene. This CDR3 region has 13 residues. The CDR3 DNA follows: TGCGCCAGCTCGGGGGGGCACCAAGAGACCCAGTACTTC. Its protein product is CASSGGHQETQYF.

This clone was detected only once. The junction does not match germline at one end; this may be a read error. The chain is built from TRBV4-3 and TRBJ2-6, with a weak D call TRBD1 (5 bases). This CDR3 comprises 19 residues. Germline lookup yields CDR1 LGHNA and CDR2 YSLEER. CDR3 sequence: CASSQGLRSSGSGANGLTF. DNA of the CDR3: TGCGCCAGCAGCCAAGGTCTAAGATCTTCAGGCTCTGGGGCCAACGGCCTGACTTTC.

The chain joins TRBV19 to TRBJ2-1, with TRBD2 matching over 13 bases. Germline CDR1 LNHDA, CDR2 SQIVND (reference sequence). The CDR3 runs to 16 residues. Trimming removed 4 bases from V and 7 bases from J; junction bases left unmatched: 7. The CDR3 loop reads CASSTAELAGGNEQFF. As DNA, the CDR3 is TGTGCCAGTAGTACGGCAGAACTAGCGGGGGGGAATGAGCAGTTCTTC.

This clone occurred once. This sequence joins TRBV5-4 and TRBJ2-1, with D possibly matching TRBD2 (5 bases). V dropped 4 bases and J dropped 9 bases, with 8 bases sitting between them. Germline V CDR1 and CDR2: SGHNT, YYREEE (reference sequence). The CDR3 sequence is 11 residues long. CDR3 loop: CASSRSVEQFF. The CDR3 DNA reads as TGTGCCAGCAGCCGTAGCGTTGAGCAGTTCTTC.

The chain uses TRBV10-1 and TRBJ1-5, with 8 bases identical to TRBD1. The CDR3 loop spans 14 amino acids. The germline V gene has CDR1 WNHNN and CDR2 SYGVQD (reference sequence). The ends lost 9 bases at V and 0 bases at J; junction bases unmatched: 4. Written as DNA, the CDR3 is TGCGCCAGTTACAGGGGGGATAGCAATCAGCCCCAGCATTTT. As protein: CASYRGDSNQPQHF.

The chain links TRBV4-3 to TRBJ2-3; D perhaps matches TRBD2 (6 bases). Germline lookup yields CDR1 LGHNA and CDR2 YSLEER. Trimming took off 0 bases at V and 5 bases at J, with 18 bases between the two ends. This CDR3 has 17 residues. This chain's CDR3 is CASSQDLVRVGGDTQYF. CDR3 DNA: TGCGCCAGCAGCCAAGACCTCGTTCGGGTGGGAGGAGATACGCAGTATTTT.

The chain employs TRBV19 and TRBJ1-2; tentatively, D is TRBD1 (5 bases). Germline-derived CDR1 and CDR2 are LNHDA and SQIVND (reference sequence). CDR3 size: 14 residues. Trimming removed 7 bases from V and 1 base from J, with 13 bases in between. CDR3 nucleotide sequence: TGTGCCAGTACCCTCTTCGGGGGTAACTATGGCTACACCTTC. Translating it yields CASTLFGGNYGYTF.

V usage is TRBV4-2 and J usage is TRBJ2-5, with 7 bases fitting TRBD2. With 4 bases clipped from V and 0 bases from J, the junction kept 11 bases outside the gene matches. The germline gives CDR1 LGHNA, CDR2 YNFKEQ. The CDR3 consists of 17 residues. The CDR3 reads CASSPLDGGGNQETQYF. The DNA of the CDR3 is TGTGCCAGCAGCCCCTTGGATGGGGGGGGGAACCAAGAGACCCAGTACTTC.

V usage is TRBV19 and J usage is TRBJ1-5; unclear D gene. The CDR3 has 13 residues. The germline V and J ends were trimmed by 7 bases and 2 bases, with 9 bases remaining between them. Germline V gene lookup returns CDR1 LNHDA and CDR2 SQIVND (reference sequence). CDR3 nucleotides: TGTGCCAGTAAGAAAACAGGCAATCAGCCCCAGCATTTT. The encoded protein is CASKKTGNQPQHF.

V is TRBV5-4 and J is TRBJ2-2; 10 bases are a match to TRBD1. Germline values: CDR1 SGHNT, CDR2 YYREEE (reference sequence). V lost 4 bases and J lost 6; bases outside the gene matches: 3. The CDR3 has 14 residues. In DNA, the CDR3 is TGTGCCAGCAGCGTGGGACAGGGGCCCGGGGAGCTGTTTTTT. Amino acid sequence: CASSVGQGPGELFF.

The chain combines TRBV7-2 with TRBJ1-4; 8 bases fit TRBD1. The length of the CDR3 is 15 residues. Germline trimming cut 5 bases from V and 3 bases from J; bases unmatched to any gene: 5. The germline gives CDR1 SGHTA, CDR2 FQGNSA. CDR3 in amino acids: CASSDRGWSNEKLFF. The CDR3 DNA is TGTGCCAGCAGCGACAGGGGCTGGTCTAATGAAAAACTGTTTTTT.

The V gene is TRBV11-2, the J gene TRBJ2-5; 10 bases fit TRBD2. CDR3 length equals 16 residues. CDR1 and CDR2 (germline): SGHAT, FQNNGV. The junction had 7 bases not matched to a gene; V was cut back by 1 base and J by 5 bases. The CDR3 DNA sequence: TGTGCCAGCAGCTTAGCCGAGTCTAGCGGGGGTGAGACCCAGTACTTC. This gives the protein CASSLAESSGGETQYF.

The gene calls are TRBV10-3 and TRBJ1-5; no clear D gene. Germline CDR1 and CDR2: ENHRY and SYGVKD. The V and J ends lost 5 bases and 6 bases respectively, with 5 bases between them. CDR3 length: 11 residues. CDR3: CAISQVQPQHF. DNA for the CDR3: TGTGCCATCAGTCAGGTTCAGCCCCAGCATTTT.